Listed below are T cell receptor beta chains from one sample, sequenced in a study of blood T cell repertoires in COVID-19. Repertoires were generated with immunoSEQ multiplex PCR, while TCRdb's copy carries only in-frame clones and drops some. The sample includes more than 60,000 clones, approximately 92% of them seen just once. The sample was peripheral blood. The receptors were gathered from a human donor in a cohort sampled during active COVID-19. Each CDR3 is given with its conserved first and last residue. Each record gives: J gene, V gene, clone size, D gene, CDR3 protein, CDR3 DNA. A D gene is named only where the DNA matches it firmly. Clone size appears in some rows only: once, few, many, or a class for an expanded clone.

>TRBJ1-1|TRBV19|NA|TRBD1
CASSLARGKNTEAFF
TGTGCCAGTAGTCTTGCCAGGGGGAAGAACACTGAAGCTTTCTTT
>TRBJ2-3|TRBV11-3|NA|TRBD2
CASAVGVGLAEGGTDTQYF
TGTGCCAGCGCCGTCGGGGTTGGACTAGCGGAAGGTGGCACAGATACGCAGTATTTT
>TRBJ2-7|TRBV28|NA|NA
CASSSQAGVGSYEQYF
TGTGCCAGCAGTTCCCAGGCAGGGGTAGGCTCCTACGAGCAGTACTTC
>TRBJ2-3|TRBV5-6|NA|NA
CASSAMPWRTTDTQYF
TGTGCCAGCAGCGCCATGCCTTGGAGGACCACAGATACGCAGTATTTT
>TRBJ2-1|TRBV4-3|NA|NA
CASSQGGEQFF
TGCGCCAGCAGCCAAGGCGGTGAGCAGTTCTTC
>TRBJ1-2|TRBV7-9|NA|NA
CASSHTGIGYTF
TGTGCCAGCAGTCATACAGGGATAGGATACACCTTC
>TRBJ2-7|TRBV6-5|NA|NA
CASSYVWGGYEQYF
TGTGCCAGCAGTTACGTCTGGGGAGGCTACGAGCAGTACTTC
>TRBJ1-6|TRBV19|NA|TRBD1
CASSIGQVVDSPLHF
TGTGCCAGTAGTATTGGACAGGTCGTCGATTCACCCCTCCACTTT
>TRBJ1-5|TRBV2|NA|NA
CASRGASDGAIQPQHF
TGTGCCAGCAGGGGGGCTTCGGACGGAGCTATACAGCCCCAGCATTTT
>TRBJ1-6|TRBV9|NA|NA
CASSVRLGGRGDNSPLHF
TGTGCCAGCAGCGTCAGGTTAGGAGGGAGGGGGGATAATTCACCCCTCCACTTT
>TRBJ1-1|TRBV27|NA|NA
CASSELGALEAFF
TGTGCCAGCAGTGAACTGGGGGCTTTGGAAGCTTTCTTT
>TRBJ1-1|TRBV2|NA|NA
CASTGQKNTEAFF
TGTGCCAGCACCGGACAGAAGAACACTGAAGCTTTCTTT
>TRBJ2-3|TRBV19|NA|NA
CASSILGVSTDTQYF
TGTGCCAGTAGTATCTTAGGGGTGAGCACAGATACGCAGTATTTT
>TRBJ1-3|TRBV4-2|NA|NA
CASSESDRSMSGNTIYF
TGTGCCAGCAGCGAAAGCGACAGGTCTATGTCTGGAAACACCATATATTTT
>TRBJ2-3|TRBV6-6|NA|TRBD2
CASSYQATSGGLTQYF
TGTGCCAGCAGTTACCAAGCAACTAGCGGGGGGTTGACGCAGTATTTT
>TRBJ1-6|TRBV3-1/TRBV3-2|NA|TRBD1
CASGPGTENSPLHF
TGTGCCAGCGGTCCCGGGACAGAGAATTCACCCCTCCACTTT
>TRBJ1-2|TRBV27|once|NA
CASSYLEDGYTF
TGTGCCAGCAGTTACTTAGAGGATGGCTACACCTTC
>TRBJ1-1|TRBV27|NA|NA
CASSLYISNTEAFF
TGTGCCAGCAGCCTCTATATCTCGAACACTGAAGCTTTCTTT
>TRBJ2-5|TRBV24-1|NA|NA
CATSAAWGPGETQYF
TGTGCCACCAGTGCGGCCTGGGGGCCGGGCGAGACCCAGTACTTC
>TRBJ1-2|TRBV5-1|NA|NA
CASSQTTGIANYGYTF
TGCGCCAGCAGCCAAACGACAGGTATAGCTAACTATGGCTACACCTTC
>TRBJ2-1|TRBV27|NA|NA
CASRSTRLDYNEQFF
TGTGCCAGCAGGTCCACTAGGTTGGATTACAATGAGCAGTTCTTC
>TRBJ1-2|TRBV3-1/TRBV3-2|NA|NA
CASSQRRQPSYGYTF
TGTGCCAGCAGCCAGCGACGACAGCCTTCTTATGGCTACACCTTC
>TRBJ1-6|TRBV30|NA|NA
CAATSLRGYNSPLHF
TGTGCCGCAACCAGTCTCCGGGGCTATAATTCACCCCTCCACTTT
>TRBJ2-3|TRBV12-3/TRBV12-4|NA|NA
CASSIRGTDTQYF
TGTGCCAGCAGTATTCGGGGTACAGATACGCAGTATTTT
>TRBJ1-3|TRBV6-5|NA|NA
CASAVSGNTIYF
TGTGCCAGCGCGGTATCTGGAAACACCATATATTTT
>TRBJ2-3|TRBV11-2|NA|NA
CASSLDFTSVPSGTDTQYF
TGTGCCAGCAGCTTAGATTTTACTTCGGTGCCTTCGGGCACAGATACGCAGTATTTT
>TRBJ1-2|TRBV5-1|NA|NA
CASSFLQETNYGYTF
TGCGCCAGCAGCTTCCTACAGGAGACTAACTATGGCTACACCTTC
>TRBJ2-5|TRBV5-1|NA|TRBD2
CASSTASGGQETQYF
TGCGCCAGCAGCACCGCTAGCGGGGGCCAAGAGACCCAGTACTTC
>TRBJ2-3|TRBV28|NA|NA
CASSISGQGKDTQYF
TGTGCCAGCAGTATATCAGGGCAGGGGAAGGATACGCAGTATTTT
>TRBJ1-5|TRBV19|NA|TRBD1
CASSGQANQPQHF
TGTGCCAGTAGTGGACAGGCCAATCAGCCCCAGCATTTT
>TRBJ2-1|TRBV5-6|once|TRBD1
CASSSQGVSYNEQFF
TGTGCCAGCAGCTCTCAGGGGGTTTCCTACAATGAGCAGTTCTTC
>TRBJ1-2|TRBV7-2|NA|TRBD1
CASSNRQGLGYTF
TGTGCCAGCAGCAATCGACAGGGATTGGGCTACACCTTC
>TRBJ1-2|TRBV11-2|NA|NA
CASSLGQTYGYTF
TGTGCCAGCAGCTTAGGACAGACGTATGGCTACACCTTC
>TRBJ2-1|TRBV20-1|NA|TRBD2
CSASTLAGEYNEQFF
TGCAGTGCTAGTACCCTAGCGGGGGAGTACAATGAGCAGTTCTTC
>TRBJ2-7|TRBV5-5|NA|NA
CASSFQAGYEQYF
TGTGCCAGCAGCTTCCAAGCCGGCTACGAGCAGTACTTC
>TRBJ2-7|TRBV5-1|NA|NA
CASSSLGHLQRAYEQYF
TGCGCCAGCAGCTCCTTGGGGCACCTACAACGGGCCTACGAGCAGTACTTC
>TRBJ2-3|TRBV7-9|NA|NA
CASSFGLSTDTQYF
TGTGCCAGCAGCTTTGGTCTAAGCACAGATACGCAGTATTTT
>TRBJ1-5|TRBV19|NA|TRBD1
CASSPRTGLGWGNQPQHF
TGTGCCAGTAGTCCCCGGACAGGGCTGGGTTGGGGCAATCAGCCCCAGCATTTT
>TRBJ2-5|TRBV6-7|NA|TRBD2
CASSYVSSGGQETQYF
TGTGCCAGCAGTTACGTGTCTAGCGGGGGTCAAGAGACCCAGTACTTC
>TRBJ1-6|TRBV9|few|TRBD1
CASSAENRGREPLHF
TGTGCCAGCAGCGCCGAAAACAGGGGGCGCGAACCCCTCCACTTT
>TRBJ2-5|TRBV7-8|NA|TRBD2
CASSLATSGAQETQYF
TGTGCCAGCAGCTTAGCGACTAGCGGGGCACAAGAGACCCAGTACTTC
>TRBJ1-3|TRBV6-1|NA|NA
CASSDRRDRSGNTIYF
TGTGCCAGCAGTGACCGCAGGGATCGCTCTGGAAACACCATATATTTT
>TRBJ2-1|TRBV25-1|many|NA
CASSEYRNADEQFF
TGTGCCAGCAGTGAATATCGGAACGCGGATGAGCAGTTCTTC
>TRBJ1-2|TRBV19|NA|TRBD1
CASSPESGTGAGYTF
TGTGCCAGTAGTCCGGAAAGCGGGACAGGGGCGGGCTACACCTTC
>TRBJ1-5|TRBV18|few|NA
CASSPQGSSNQPQHF
TGTGCCAGCTCACCACAGGGGTCAAGCAATCAGCCCCAGCATTTT
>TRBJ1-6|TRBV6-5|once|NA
CASSSSGRANSPLHF
NA
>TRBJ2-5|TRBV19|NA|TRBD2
CASSTTLAGGRKTQYF
TGTGCCAGTAGTACTACCCTAGCGGGGGGCAGGAAGACCCAGTACTTC
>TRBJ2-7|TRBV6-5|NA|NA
CASSQGHEQYF
TGTGCCAGCAGCCAGGGCCACGAGCAGTACTTC
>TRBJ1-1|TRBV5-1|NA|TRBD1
CASSLAIGGGRGSNTEAFF
TGCGCCAGCAGCTTGGCCATAGGTGGGGGCAGGGGGTCGAACACTGAAGCTTTCTTT